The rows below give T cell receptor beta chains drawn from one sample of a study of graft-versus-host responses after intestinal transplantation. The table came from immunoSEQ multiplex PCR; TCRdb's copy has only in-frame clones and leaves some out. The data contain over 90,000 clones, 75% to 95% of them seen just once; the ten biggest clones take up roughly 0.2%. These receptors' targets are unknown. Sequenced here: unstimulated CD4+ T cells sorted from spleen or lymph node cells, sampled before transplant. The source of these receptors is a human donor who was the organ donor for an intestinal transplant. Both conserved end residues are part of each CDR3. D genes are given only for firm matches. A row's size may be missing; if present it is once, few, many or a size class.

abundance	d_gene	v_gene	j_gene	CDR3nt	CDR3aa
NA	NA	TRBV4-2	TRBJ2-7	TGTGCCAGCAGCCAGTTCCGGTCAATCCACGAGCAGTACTTC	CASSQFRSIHEQYF
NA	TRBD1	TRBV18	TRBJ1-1	TGTGCCAGCTCACCCCTAGCGGGACAGGGGACCACTGAAGCTTTCTTT	CASSPLAGQGTTEAFF
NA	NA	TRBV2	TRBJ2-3	TGTGCCAGCGCCTCGACAGCACGAAGCACAGATACGCAGTATTTT	CASASTARSTDTQYF
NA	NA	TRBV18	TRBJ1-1	TGTGCCAGCTCACAGGGGACTTTCAACACTGAAGCTTTCTTT	CASSQGTFNTEAFF
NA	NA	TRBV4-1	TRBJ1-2	TGCGCCAGCAGCCAAGACACTAACTATGGCTACACCTTC	CASSQDTNYGYTF
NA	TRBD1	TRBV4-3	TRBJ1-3	TGCGCCAGCAGCCATCGGACAGGCGGTGGAAACACCATATATTTT	CASSHRTGGGNTIYF
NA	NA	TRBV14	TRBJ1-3	TGTGCCAGCAGCCAACAATTTTTCTCTGGAAACACCATATATTTT	CASSQQFFSGNTIYF
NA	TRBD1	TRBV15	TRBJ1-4	TGTGCCACCAGCCTACAGGGGAAAGACTTCGCAACTAATGAAAAACTGTTTTTT	CATSLQGKDFATNEKLFF
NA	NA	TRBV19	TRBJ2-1	TGTGCCAGTAGTACATACAATGAGCAGTTCTTC	CASSTYNEQFF
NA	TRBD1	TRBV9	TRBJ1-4	TGTGCCAGCAGCTCATCCAGGGGGCGAGGGGAAAAACTGTTTTTT	CASSSSRGRGEKLFF
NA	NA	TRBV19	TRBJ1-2	TGTGCCAGTAGTATAGATCCGTGGACAGATGGCTACACCTTC	CASSIDPWTDGYTF
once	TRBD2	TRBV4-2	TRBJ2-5	TGTGCCAGCAGCCAAGGCCCTAGCGGGGGGGGACAAGAGACCCAGTACTTC	CASSQGPSGGGQETQYF
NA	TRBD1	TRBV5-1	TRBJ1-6	TGCGCCAGCAGCGTCCTGGGACAGGGAACCCCCCGATATAATTCACCCCTCCACTTT	CASSVLGQGTPRYNSPLHF
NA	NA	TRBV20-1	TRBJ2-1	TGCAGTGCTAGTCTCGTATATGAGCAGTTCTTC	CSASLVYEQFF
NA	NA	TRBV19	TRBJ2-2	TGTGCCAGTAGACCTAGTCCCGGAAACACCGGGGAGCTGTTTTTT	CASRPSPGNTGELFF
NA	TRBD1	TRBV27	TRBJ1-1	TGTGCCAGCAGTTTATTACAGGGGGCTAACACTGAAGCTTTCTTT	CASSLLQGANTEAFF
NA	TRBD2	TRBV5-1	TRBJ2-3	TGCGCCAGCAGCATCGGGGGGGGGCCCGCAGATACGCAGTATTTT	CASSIGGGPADTQYF
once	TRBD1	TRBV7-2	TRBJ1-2	TGTGCCAGCAGCCTCGGGACAGCTTATGGCTACACCTTC	CASSLGTAYGYTF
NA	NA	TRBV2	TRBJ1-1	TGTGCCAGCAGTGCAAGAAGGGGAGGTATCACTGAAGCTTTCTTT	CASSARRGGITEAFF
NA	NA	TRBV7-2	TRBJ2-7	TGTGCCAGCAGCTCTTATTTACGAAGTAGCGTAAACTTC	CASSSYLRSSVNF
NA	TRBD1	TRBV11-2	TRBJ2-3	TGTGCCAGCAGCTTAGTTGGGACAGGGTGGACAGATACGCAGTATTTT	CASSLVGTGWTDTQYF
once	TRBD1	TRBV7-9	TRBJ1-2	TGTGCCAGCAGGTCGGACAGGGGGCGCTTTTTCGGCTACACCTTC	CASRSDRGRFFGYTF
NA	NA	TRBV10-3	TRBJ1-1	TGTGCCATCAGTGAGAGACACCAAGCTTTCTTT	CAISERHQAFF
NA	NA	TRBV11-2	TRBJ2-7	TGTGCCAGCACCCCCGGGGTTATAGCCTACGAGCAGTACTTC	CASTPGVIAYEQYF
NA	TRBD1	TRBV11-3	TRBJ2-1	TGTGCCAGCAGCGCGGGACAGGGGAGCTACAATGAGCAGTTCTTC	CASSAGQGSYNEQFF
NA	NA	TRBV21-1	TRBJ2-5	TGTGCCAGCAGCAAGGTCAGGCTTGGGACCCAGTACTTC	CASSKVRLGTQYF
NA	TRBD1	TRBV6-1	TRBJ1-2	TGTGCCACGGGCCGGGACAGGGGAATTAATGGCTACACCTTC	CATGRDRGINGYTF
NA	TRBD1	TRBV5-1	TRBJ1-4	TGCGCCAGCAGCTTGAGGACAGGGTGGGATGAAAAACTGTTTTTT	CASSLRTGWDEKLFF
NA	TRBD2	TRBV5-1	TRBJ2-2	TGCGCCAGCAGCTTGGAAGCGGGGGTGCGCCGGGAGCTGTTTTTT	CASSLEAGVRRELFF
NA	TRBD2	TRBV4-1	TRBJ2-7	TGCGCCAGCAGCCAAGTTGGACTAGCGGGGGTGGACGAGCAGTACTTC	CASSQVGLAGVDEQYF
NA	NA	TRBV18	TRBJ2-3	TGTGCCAGCTCACCACCGACGGCGGGGGCCACAGATACGCAGTATTTT	CASSPPTAGATDTQYF
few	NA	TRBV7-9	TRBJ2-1	TGTGCCAGCAGTCTGATTGACAGCTCCTACAATGAGCAGTTCTTC	CASSLIDSSYNEQFF
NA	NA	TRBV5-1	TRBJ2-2	TGCGCCATCCCAGGGGCAGGGATAAACACCGGGGAGCTGTTTTTT	CAIPGAGINTGELFF
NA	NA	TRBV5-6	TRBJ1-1	TGTGCCAGCAGCTCCCTGCTGACAGCATTCGAAGCTTTCTTT	CASSSLLTAFEAFF
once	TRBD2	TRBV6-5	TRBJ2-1	TGTGCCAGCAGTTACTCCGGGAGGGGCTATGAGCAGTTCTTC	CASSYSGRGYEQFF
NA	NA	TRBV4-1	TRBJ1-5	TGCGCCAGCAGCCAAGATCCCCAGTCCAATCAGCCCCAGCATTTT	CASSQDPQSNQPQHF
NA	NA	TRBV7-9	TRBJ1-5	TGTGCCAGCAGCTTAGTACCGTACCCGGGGAGCAATCAGCCCCAGCATTTT	CASSLVPYPGSNQPQHF
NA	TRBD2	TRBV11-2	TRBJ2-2	TGTGCCAGCAGCTTAGGTCTCGAGCGGGGGGGCCGGCGGGCCGGGGAGCTGTTTTTT	CASSLGLERGGRRAGELFF
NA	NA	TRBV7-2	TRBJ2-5	TGTGCCAGCAGCTTATTCGAGAGGGAGACCCAGTACTTC	CASSLFERETQYF
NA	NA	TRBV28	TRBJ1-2	TGTGCCAGCGGAATTCCTAATCGAGACAGGCGTGGCTACACCTTC	CASGIPNRDRRGYTF
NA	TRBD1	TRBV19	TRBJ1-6	TGTGCCAGTAGTACGGTGGGGACAGGGAATAACTCACCCCTCCACTTT	CASSTVGTGNNSPLHF
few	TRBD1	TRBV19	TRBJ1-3	TGTGCCAGCGCGACAGGGGGTGCAAGAAACACCATATATTTT	CASATGGARNTIYF
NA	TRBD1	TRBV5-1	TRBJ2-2	TGCGCCAGCAGCATGGACAGGTCCGGGGAGCTGTTTTTT	CASSMDRSGELFF
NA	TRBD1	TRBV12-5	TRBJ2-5	TGTGCTAGTGGTTTGGGATTTCCCGGGACAGAAGAGACCCAGTACTTC	CASGLGFPGTEETQYF
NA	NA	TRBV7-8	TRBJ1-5	TGTGCCAGCAGCCGGGGGAGGGTGGGTCAGCCCCAGCATTTT	CASSRGRVGQPQHF
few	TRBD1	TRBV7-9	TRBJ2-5	TGTGCCAGCAGGGGAGGACAGGGGTGGGAGACCCAGTACTTC	CASRGGQGWETQYF
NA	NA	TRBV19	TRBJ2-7	TGTGCCAGTAGTATAGATGGCAGTTCCTACGAGCAGTACTTC	CASSIDGSSYEQYF
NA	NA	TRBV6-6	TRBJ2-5	TGTGCCAGCAGCCCAGGGGAATGGCAAGAGACCCAGTACTTC	CASSPGEWQETQYF
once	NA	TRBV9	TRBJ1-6	TGTGCCAGCAGCGTAGTTCCAGGCCCAAATTCACCCCTCCACTTT	CASSVVPGPNSPLHF
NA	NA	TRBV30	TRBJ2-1	TGTGCCTTGAACCGGGACATGAGCTCCTACAATGAGCAGTTCTTC	CALNRDMSSYNEQFF
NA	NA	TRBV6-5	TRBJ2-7	TGTGCCAGCAGTTTTTACAGGGGAGGATACGAGCAGTACTTC	CASSFYRGGYEQYF
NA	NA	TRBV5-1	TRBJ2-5	TGCGCCAGCAGCTTGGGCGGTGGAGAGACCCAGTACTTC	CASSLGGGETQYF
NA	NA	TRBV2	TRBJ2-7	TGTGCCAGCACCAAAGAACAGCCAGCGGTAACCTACGAGCAGTACTTC	CASTKEQPAVTYEQYF
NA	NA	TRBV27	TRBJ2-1	TGTGCCAGCAGTTTATCTGCGCTAGCGACGACTGAGCAGTTCTTC	CASSLSALATTEQFF
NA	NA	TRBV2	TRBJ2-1	TGTGCCAGCAGTGGAGGGATCGATGAGCAGTTCTTC	CASSGGIDEQFF